This T cell receptor (beta chain) was captured in a study of OX40 agonist ivuxolimab in advanced cancers. Study context: Ivuxolimab, which patients received intravenously every 2 weeks, was dosed at 0.01 to 10 mg/kg. The dose-escalation group included hepatocellular carcinoma, melanoma, renal cell carcinoma and head and neck cancer. General study results and limits: What antigens the expanded peripheral T cells recognized was never established. Clones of CD4+ and CD8+ blood T cells grew by week 6 at doses of 0.1 to 3.0 mg/kg.

The ends lost 8 bases at V and 6 bases at J; junction bases unmatched: 5. CDR1 is MNHNS, CDR2 SASEGT, per germline. The CDR3 totals 12 residues. Profiled with immunoSEQ multiplex PCR; TCRdb holds only in-frame clones, not every one. The data hold roughly 92,000 clones, with around 89% observed a single time. As for this clone: The antigen is undetermined.

The sample consisted of CD4+ or CD8+ T cells sorted from blood, taken in a trial of the OX40 agonist ivuxolimab. The clonotype was recovered from an adult with an advanced solid tumor such as melanoma, head and neck, liver or kidney cancer. The chain recombines TRBV6-1 with TRBJ2-3; 7 bases agree with TRBD1. The CDR3 protein is CASAQQGDTQYF. The CDR3 DNA follows: TGTGCCAGCGCCCAACAGGGGGATACGCAGTATTTT.